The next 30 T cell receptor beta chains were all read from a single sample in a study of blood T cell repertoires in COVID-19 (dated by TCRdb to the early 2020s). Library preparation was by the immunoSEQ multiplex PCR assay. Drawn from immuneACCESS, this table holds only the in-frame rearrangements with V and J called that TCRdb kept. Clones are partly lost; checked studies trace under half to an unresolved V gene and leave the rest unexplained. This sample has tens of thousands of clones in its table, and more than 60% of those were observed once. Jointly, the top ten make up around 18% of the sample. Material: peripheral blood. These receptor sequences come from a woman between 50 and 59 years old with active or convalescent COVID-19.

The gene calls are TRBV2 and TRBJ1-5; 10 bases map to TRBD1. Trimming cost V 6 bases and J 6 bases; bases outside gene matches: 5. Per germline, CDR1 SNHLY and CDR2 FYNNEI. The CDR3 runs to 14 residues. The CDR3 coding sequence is TGTGCCAGCAGCGGACAGGGGGGGATTCAGCCCCAGCATTTT. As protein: CASSGQGGIQPQHF.

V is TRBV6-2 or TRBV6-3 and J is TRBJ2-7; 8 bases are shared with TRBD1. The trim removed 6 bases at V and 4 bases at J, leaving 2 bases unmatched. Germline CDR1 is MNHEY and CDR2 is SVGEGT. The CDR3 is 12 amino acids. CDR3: CASSGQGYEQYF. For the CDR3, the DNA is TGTGCCAGCAGCGGACAGGGTTACGAGCAGTACTTC.

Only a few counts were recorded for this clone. The DNA of the CDR3 is TGTGCCACCAGCAGAGCTAACAATGAGCAGTTCTTC. It translates to CATSRANNEQFF. The rearrangement links TRBV15 to TRBJ2-1; D remains ambiguous. CDR3 length equals 12 residues. V lost 1 base, J lost 5 bases, and 3 bases lay in between. CDR1 is LNHNV, CDR2 YYDKDF, per germline (reference sequence).

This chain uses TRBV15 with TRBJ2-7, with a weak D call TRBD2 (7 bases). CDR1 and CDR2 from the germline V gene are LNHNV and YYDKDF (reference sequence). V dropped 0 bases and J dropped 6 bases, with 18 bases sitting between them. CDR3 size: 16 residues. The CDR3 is CATSRDRGRASVEQYF. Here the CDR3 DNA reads TGTGCCACCAGCAGAGATAGGGGGAGGGCCTCGGTCGAGCAGTACTTC.

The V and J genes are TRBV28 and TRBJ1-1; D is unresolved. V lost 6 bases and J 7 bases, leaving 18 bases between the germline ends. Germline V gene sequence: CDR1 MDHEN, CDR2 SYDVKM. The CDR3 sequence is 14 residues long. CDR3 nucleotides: TGTGCCAGCAGGCCCCCGGGAAGGTACGTTGAAGCTTTCTTT. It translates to CASRPPGRYVEAFF.

CDR3 in DNA: TGTGCCAGCAGCCTGACAGGGGATCGTCAGCCCCAGCATTTT. It is translated as CASSLTGDRQPQHF. The chain joins TRBV28 to TRBJ1-5; 8 nucleotides align to TRBD1. CDR3 length: 14 amino acids. CDR1 is MDHEN, CDR2 SYDVKM, per germline. The V segment lost 6 bases and the J segment 6 bases; nucleotides outside the gene matches: 7.

The CDR3, as DNA: TGTGCCAGCAGTTTACAGGTCCGGGAGCTGTTTTTT. Amino acids: CASSLQVRELFF. This chain links TRBV2 with TRBJ2-2, with D possibly TRBD1 on 5 matching bases. Deletions cut 5 bases from V and 9 bases from J, with 10 bases between. Germline V gene lookup returns CDR1 SNHLY and CDR2 FYNNEI. The CDR3 has 12 amino acids.

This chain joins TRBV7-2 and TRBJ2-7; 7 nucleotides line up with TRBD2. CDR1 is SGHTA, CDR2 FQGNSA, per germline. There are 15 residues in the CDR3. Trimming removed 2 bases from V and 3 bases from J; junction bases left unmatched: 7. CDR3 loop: CASSLWASGHYEQYF. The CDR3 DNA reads TGTGCCAGCAGCTTATGGGCTAGCGGACACTACGAGCAGTACTTC.

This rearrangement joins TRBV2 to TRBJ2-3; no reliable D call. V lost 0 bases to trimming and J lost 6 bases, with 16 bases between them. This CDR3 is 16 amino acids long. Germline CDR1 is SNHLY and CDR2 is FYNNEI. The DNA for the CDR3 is TGTGCCAGCAGTGAAGCGCTTTTACCGCCGGTGGATACGCAGTATTTT. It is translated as CASSEALLPPVDTQYF. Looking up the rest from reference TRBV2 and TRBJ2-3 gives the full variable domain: EPEVTQTPSHQVTQMGQEVILRCVPISNHLYFYWYRQILGQKVEFLVSFYNNEISEKSEIFDDQFSVERPDGSNFTLKIRSTKLEDSAMYFCASSEALLPPVDTQYFGPGTRLTVL.

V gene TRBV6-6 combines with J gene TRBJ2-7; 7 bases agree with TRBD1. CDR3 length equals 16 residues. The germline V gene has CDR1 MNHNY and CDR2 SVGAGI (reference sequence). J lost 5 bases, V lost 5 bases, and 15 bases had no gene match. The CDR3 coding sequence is TGTGCCAGCAGTCCCTACGACAGGGAGCGAAAAGACGAGCAGTACTTC. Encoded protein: CASSPYDRERKDEQYF.

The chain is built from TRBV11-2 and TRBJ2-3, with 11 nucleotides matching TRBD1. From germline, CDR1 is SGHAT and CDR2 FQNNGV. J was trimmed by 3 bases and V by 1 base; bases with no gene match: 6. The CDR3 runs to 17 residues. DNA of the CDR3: TGTGCCAGCAGCTTAGGAGGACAGGGGGCGCGAACAGATACGCAGTATTTT. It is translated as CASSLGGQGARTDTQYF.

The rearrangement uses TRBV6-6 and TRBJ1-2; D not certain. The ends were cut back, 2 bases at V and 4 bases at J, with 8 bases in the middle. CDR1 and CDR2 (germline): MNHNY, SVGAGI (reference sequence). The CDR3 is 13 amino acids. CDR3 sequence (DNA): TGTGCCAGCAGTTACACGGGTAGCTATGGCTACACCTTC. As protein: CASSYTGSYGYTF.

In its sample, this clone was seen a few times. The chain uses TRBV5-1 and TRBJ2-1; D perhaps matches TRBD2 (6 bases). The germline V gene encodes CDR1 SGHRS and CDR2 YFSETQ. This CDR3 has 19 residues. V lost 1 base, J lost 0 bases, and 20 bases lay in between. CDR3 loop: CASSLRAVGGTTSYNEQFF. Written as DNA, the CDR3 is TGCGCCAGCAGCTTGAGGGCGGTGGGCGGGACGACCTCCTACAATGAGCAGTTCTTC.

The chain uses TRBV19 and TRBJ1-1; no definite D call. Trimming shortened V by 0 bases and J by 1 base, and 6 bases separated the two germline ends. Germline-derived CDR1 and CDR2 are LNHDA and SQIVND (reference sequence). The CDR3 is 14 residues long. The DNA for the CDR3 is TGTGCCAGTAGTATAGATCACAGGAACACTGAAGCTTTCTTT. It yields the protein CASSIDHRNTEAFF.

The CDR3 DNA follows: TGTGCCAGCAGCGTAGCGGCGGGAGGCCCCACAGATACGCAGTATTTT. It yields the protein CASSVAAGGPTDTQYF. The V call is TRBV9, the J call TRBJ2-3, with TRBD2 matching 8 bases. The CDR3 covers 16 residues. Trimming removed 0 bases from V and 2 bases from J; junction bases left unmatched: 5. Germline V gene sequence: CDR1 SGDLS, CDR2 YYNGEE.

The CDR3 loop is CASSPQPAGYNEQFF. The CDR3 nucleotides read TGTGCCAGCTCACCTCAACCAGCAGGGTACAATGAGCAGTTCTTC. This sequence joins TRBV18 and TRBJ2-1; a possible D gene is TRBD1 (5 bases). Germline V gene sequence: CDR1 KGHSH, CDR2 LQKENI. The CDR3 is 15 amino acids. V was trimmed by 3 bases and J by 4 bases, leaving 13 bases between them.

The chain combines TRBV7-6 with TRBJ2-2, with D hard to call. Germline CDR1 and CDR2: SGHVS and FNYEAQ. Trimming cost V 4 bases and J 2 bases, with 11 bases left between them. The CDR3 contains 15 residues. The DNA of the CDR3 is TGTGCCAGCAGCTCTCCCCTTATCAACACCGGGGAGCTGTTTTTT. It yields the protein CASSSPLINTGELFF.

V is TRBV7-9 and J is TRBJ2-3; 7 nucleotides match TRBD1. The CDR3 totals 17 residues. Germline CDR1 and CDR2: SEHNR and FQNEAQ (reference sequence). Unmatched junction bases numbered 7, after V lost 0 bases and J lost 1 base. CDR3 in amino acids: CASSLAPQGRGTDTQYF. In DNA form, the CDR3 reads TGTGCCAGCAGCTTAGCACCACAGGGGAGAGGCACAGATACGCAGTATTTT. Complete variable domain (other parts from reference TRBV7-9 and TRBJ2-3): DTGVSQNPRHKITKRGQNVTFRCDPISEHNRLYWYRQTLGQGPEFLTYFQNEAQLEKSRLLSDRFSAERPKGSFSTLEIQRTEQGDSAMYLCASSLAPQGRGTDTQYFGPGTRLTVL.

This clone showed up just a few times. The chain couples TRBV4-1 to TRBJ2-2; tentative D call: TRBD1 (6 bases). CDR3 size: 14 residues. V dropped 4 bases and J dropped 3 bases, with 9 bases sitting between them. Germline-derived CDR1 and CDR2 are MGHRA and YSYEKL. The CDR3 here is CASSLYRDTGELFF. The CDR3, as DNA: TGCGCCAGCAGCCTATACAGGGACACCGGGGAGCTGTTTTTT.

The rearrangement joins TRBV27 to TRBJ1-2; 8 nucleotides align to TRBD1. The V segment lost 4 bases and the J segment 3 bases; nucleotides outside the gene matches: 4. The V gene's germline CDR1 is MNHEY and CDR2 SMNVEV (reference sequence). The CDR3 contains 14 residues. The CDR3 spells CASSSTGGDYGYTF. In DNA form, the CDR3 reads TGTGCCAGCAGTTCTACAGGGGGAGACTATGGCTACACCTTC.

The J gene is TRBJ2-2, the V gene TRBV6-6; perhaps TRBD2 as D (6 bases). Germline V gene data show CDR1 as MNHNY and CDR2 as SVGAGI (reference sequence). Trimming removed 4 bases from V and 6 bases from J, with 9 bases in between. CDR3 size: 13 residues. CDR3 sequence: CASSSRGSGELFF. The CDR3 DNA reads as TGTGCCAGCAGTTCCCGGGGGTCCGGGGAGCTGTTTTTT.

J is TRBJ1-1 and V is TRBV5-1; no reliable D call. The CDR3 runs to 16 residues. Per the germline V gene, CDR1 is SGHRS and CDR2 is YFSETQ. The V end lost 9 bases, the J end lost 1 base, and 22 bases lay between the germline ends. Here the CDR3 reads CATHRMGAERNTEAFF. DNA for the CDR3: TGCGCCACTCATAGAATGGGCGCAGAAAGGAACACTGAAGCTTTCTTT.

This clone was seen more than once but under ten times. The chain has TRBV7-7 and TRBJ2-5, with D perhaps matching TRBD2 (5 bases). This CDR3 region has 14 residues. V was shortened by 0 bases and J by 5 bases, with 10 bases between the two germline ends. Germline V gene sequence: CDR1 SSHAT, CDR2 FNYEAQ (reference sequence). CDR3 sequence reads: CASSLAGRSETQYF. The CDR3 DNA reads TGTGCCAGCAGCTTAGCGGGGAGAAGCGAGACCCAGTACTTC.

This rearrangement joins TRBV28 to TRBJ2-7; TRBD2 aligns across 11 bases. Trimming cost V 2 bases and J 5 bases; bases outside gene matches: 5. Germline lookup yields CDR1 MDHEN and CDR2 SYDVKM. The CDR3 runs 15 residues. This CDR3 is CASSLELAGAHEQYF. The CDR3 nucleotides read TGTGCCAGCAGTTTAGAACTAGCGGGAGCCCACGAGCAGTACTTC.

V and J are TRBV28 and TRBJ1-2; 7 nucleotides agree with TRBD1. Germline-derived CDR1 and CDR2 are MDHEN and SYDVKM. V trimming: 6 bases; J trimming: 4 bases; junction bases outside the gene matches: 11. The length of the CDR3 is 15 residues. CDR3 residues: CASSLGLQGTYGYTF. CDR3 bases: TGTGCCAGCAGCTTAGGATTACAGGGGACCTATGGCTACACCTTC.

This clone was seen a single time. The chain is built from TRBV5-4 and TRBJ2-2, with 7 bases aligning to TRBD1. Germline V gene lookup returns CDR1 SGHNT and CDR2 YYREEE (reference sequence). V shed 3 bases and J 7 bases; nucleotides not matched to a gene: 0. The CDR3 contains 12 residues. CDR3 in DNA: TGTGCCAGCAGCTGGGACAGCGGGGAGCTGTTTTTT. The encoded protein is CASSWDSGELFF.

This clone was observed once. For the CDR3, the DNA is TGCGCCAGCAGTGAACAACAGGGGGGTGAGCAGTTCTTC. The encoded protein is CASSEQQGGEQFF. V and J are TRBV10-1 and TRBJ2-1; 8 bases agree with TRBD1. V lost 3 bases to trimming and J lost 9 bases; unmatched junction nucleotides: 4. Germline V lookup: CDR1 WNHNN, CDR2 SYGVQD (reference sequence). The CDR3 covers 13 residues.

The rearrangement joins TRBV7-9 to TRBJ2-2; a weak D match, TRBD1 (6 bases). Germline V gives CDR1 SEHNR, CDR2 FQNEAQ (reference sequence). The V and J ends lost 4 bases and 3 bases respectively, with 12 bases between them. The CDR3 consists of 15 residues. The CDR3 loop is CASSSHRDHTGELFF. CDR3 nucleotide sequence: TGTGCCAGCAGCTCCCACAGGGATCACACCGGGGAGCTGTTTTTT.

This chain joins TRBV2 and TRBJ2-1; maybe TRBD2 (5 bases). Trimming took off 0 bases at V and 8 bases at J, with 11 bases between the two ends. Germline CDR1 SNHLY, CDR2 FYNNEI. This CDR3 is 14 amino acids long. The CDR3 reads CASSEARLAHEQFF. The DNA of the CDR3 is TGTGCCAGCAGTGAAGCACGTCTAGCACATGAGCAGTTCTTC.

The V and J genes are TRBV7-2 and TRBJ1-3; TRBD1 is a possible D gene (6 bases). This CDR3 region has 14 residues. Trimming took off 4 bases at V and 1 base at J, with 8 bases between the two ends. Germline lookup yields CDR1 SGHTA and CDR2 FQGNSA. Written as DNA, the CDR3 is TGTGCCAGCAGCTGGCAGGGGTCTGGAAACACCATATATTTT. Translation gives CASSWQGSGNTIYF.